These 4 T cell receptor beta chains came from one sample sequenced in a study of shared clonotypes between healthy human individuals. Sequencing was performed with immunoSEQ multiplex PCR; in TCRdb, only in-frame clones are kept and a portion is missing. The repertoire holds a few million clones, 85% to 95% seen once, with about 0.39% in the top ten. The specimen was naive CD4+ T cells from PBMCs. Noted subset: CD45RA+ positively selected. These receptors originate from a man between 18 and 29 years old in good health. Some clones in this sample may be carry-over from other donors' samples.

The chain has TRBV27 and TRBJ2-7; D gene ambiguous. The V and J ends lost 2 bases and 0 bases respectively, with 11 bases between them. Looked up from germline, CDR1 is MNHEY and CDR2 is SMNVEV (reference sequence). The CDR3 runs 15 residues. The CDR3, as DNA: TGTGCCAGCAGTTTACAAGGTCAGGTCTCCTACGAGCAGTACTTC. Protein: CASSLQGQVSYEQYF.

V and J are TRBV13 and TRBJ2-5; D may be TRBD2 (5 bases). The CDR3 has 16 residues. CDR1 and CDR2 (germline): PRHDT, FYEKMQ (reference sequence). Trimming stripped 5 bases from V and 4 bases from J, with 20 bases between. The CDR3, as DNA: TGTGCCAGCAGCAACCGCAGGACTCCGCTGGGAGAGACCCAGTACTTC. Translation gives CASSNRRTPLGETQYF.

The V gene is TRBV27, the J gene TRBJ2-2; possible D gene TRBD1, 6 bases. CDR1 is MNHEY and CDR2 is SMNVEV in the germline V gene (reference sequence). CDR3 size: 15 residues. V was shortened by 2 bases and J by 5 bases, with 12 bases between the two germline ends. CDR3 loop: CASSLNRDPTGELFF. The CDR3 region has the DNA TGTGCCAGCAGTTTAAACAGGGATCCTACCGGGGAGCTGTTTTTT.

This clone was seen once. Within the sample, other DNA sequences also encode this same CDR3. The chain employs TRBV5-1 and TRBJ2-3, with TRBD2 matching 13 bases. V lost 4 bases to trimming and J lost 4 bases; unmatched junction nucleotides: 6. The germline gives CDR1 SGHRS, CDR2 YFSETQ. The CDR3 has 16 residues. For the CDR3, the DNA is TGCGCCAGCAGCCGCGGACTAGCGGGAGAACCAGATACGCAGTATTTT. Its translation: CASSRGLAGEPDTQYF.